This T cell receptor (beta chain) is drawn from a study of CD8 T cells in ankylosing spondylitis. Comments on this clonotype: Its antigen remains unknown.

V shed 8 bases, J shed 0 bases, and the junction held 14 bases outside the gene matches. CDR1 and CDR2 (germline): SEHNR, FQNEAQ (reference sequence). CDR3 size: 17 residues. Study-level points and caveats: The authors reported significant enrichment of disease-linked clones in matched ankylosing spondylitis synovial fluid. Earlier work had already found some motif variants in reactive arthritis synovial fluid and blood.

Construction of TCR beta libraries was performed using quantitative 5'-RACE with molecular barcodes. Via MiXCR, TCRdb re-called the 5' RACE reads, giving one row per CDR3 protein. The sample yields around 330,000 distinct CDR3 sequences, around a tenth seen once. The sequenced sample consisted of blood, either unsorted or a sorted T cell fraction (not recorded which). The TCR comes from a female donor with ankylosing spondylitis or in good health (not recorded which). This chain links TRBV7-9 with TRBJ2-3, with 7 bases identical to TRBD1. For the CDR3, the DNA is TGTGCCAGCGGGCGAAAACCGGGACAGTCTAGCACAGATACGCAGTATTTT. As protein: CASGRKPGQSSTDTQYF.